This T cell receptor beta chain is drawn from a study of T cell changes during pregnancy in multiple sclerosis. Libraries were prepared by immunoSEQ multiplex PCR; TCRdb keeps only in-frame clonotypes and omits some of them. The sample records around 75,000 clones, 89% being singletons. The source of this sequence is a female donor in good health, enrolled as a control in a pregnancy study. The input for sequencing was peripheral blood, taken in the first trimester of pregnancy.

The CDR3 reads CASSVDGGPYNEQFF. The CDR3 DNA sequence: TGTGCCAGCAGCGTAGACGGGGGGCCTTACAATGAGCAGTTCTTC. The V gene is TRBV9, the J gene TRBJ2-1; the D gene is possibly TRBD2 (7 bases). The CDR3 spans 15 residues. CDR1 SGDLS and CDR2 YYNGEE come from the germline V gene. V was shortened by 0 bases and J by 4 bases, with 11 bases between the two germline ends.